This T cell receptor beta chain was retrieved from a study of shared clonotypes between healthy human individuals. In the authors' methods: Filtering differed, since immunoSEQ gave only junction sequences and no quality scores. The assay was immunoSEQ multiplex PCR, and TCRdb's table has in-frame clones only and misses some. Clone size and V and J calls were adopted from that table, with D and trimming inferred from the DNA. The sample has around 2.5 million clones, approximately 93% seen once. On this clone itself: Its specificity is not known.

General study points: Naive CD4 clonotypes overlapped across a handful of donors at approximately 5%. The diversity represented, both genetic and in exposure history, was limited by few donors.

V trimming: 6 bases; J trimming: 0 bases; junction bases outside the gene matches: 8. The CDR3 extends over 15 amino acids. Germline V gene sequence: CDR1 MNHEY, CDR2 SVGAGI. Material: naive CD4+ T cells from PBMCs. The subset was: CD45RA+ positively selected. This chain uses TRBV6-5 with TRBJ2-7, with 7 bases matching TRBD2. This clonotype was sampled from a man aged 18 to 30 in good health. Some clones in this sample may be carry-over from other donors' samples. CDR3 sequence (DNA): TGTGCCAGCAGGCCCCGGGGGGAGGGCTCCTACGAGCAGTACTTC. Its translation: CASRPRGEGSYEQYF.